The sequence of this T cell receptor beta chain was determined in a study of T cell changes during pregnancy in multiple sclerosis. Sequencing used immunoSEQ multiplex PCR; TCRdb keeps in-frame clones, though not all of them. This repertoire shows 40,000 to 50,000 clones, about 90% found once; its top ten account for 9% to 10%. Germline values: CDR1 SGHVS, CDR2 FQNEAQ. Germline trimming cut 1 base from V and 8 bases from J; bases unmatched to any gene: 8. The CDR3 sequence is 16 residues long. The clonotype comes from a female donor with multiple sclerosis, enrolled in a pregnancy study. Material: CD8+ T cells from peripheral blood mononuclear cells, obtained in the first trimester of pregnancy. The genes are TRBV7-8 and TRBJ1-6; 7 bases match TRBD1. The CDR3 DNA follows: TGTGCCAGCAGCTTAGTTTCAAGACAGGGCGATTCACCCCTCCACTTT. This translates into CASSLVSRQGDSPLHF.